The clone carrying this T cell receptor beta chain occurred once. Amplification of TCR beta CDR3 regions used RNA as the template. When the TCR CDR3 underwent first-round RT-PCR, the HTBI primer set was used. TCRdb itself ran the multiplex PCR reads through MiXCR, one entry per CDR3 protein. The table lists about 640,000 distinct CDR3 sequences, more than 20% of them singletons. This sample stems from a study of T cells in Graves' hyperthyroidism and ophthalmopathy. This CDR3 is built from 14 residues. Germline V lookup: CDR1 SEHNR, CDR2 FQNEAQ (reference sequence). V lost 5 bases to trimming and J lost 9 bases; unmatched junction nucleotides: 8.

V usage is TRBV7-9 and J usage is TRBJ2-1, with 9 positions matching TRBD1. This sequence originates from a young man with Graves' ophthalmopathy. The source material was blood. The CDR3 is CASSVTGGEGEQFF. CDR3 in DNA: TGTGCCAGCAGCGTTACAGGGGGCGAGGGTGAGCAGTTCTTC. Variable domain in full (rest from reference TRBV7-9 and TRBJ2-1): DTGVSQNPRHKITKRGQNVTFRCDPISEHNRLYWYRQTLGQGPEFLTYFQNEAQLEKSRLLSDRFSAERPKGSFSTLEIQRTEQGDSAMYLCASSVTGGEGEQFFGPGTRLTVL.